The clone carrying this TCR beta chain is medium-sized within its sample. TCRdb reassembled clones from the PCR reads with MiXCR. The table shows around 7,800 clones, with under 30% occurring only once. Germline CDR1 is SGDLS and CDR2 is YYNGEE. V was trimmed by 3 bases and J by 1 base, leaving 8 bases between them. The CDR3 is 15 residues long. Among the patients, none had received any treatment before thyroid surgery. This sample was included in a study of metastatic and nonmetastatic thyroid tumors. This receptor was taken from a male donor with papillary thyroid cancer or a benign thyroid nodule (not recorded which). Some clones in this sample may be carry-over from other donors' samples. Sequenced: adjacent normal tissue. This chain connects TRBV9 to TRBJ2-6; tentative D call: TRBD1 (5 bases). DNA of the CDR3: TGTGCCAGCAGCGCCCAGGGATCTGGGGCCAACGTCCTGACTTTC. This gives the protein CASSAQGSGANVLTF.